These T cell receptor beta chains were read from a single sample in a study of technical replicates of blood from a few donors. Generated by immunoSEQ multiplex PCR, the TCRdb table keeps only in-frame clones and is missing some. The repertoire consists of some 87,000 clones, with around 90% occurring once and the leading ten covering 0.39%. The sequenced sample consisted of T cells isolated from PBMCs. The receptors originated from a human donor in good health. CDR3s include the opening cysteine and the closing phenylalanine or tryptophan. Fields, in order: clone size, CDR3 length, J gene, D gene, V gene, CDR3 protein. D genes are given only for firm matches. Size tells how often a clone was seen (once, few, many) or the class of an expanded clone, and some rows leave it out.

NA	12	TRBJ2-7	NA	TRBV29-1	CSVDRAQGEQYF
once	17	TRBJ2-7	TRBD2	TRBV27	CASRAVLAGFGAYEQYF
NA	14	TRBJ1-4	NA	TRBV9	CASSDPGFSEKLFF
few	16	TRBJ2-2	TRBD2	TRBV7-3	CASSLGLAGASGELFF
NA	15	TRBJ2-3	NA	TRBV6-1	CASPGQKGLTDTQYF
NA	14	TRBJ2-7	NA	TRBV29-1	CSACALAGSCEQYF
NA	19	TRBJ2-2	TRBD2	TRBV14	CASSQDQLAGGGNTGELFF
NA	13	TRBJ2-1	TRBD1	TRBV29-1	CSAALGTGYEQFF
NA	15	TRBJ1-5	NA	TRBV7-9	CASSQTDDYNQPQHF
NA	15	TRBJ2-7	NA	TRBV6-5	CASRSRTEVIYEQYF
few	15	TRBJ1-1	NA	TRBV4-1	CASSQDILQGTEAFF
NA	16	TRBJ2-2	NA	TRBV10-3	CAITARRGGVTGELFF
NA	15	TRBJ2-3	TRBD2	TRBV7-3	CASSLTSEVTDTQYF
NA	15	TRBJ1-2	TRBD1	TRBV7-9	CASSQSRDRFYGYTF
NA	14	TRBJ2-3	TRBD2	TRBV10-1	CASARLAGEDTQYF
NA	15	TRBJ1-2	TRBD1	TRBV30	CAWSSTGGFSYGYTF
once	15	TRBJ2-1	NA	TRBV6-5	CASKYSGSSYNEQFF
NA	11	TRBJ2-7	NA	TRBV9	CASSAGYQQYF
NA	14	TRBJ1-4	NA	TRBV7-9	CASSLRTVNEKLFF
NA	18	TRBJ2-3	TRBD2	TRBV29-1	CSVEGLAGGPGLGDTQYF
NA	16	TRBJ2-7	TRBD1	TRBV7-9	CASSPTGTVLSYEQYF
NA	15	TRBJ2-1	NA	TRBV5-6	CASSLEVRADNEQFF
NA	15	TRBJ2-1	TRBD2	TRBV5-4	CASSWGLAGDNEQFF
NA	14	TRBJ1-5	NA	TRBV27	CASSLRQANQPQHF
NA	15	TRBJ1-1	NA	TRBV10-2	CASGIRGNMNTEAFF
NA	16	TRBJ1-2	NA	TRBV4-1	CASSHPGDRFFHGYTF